This T cell receptor beta chain was identified in a study of cytomegalovirus exposure and HLA in healthy donors. Across the study: The approximately 120 validation repertoires were reported in a later analysis to have been generated on the same platform as the approximately 600 first-cohort repertoires. Whole-study findings and limits: It was reportedly the case that the classifier diagnosed cytomegalovirus status with high specificity and sensitivity. Most TCR sequences proved rare, with some public TCRs found in many donors. Cytomegalovirus association was assigned to around 150 TCR beta chains.

CDR1 is MNHNY and CDR2 is SVGAGI in the germline V gene (reference sequence). Trimming took off 2 bases at V and 9 bases at J, with 11 bases between the two ends. This CDR3 is built from 13 residues. Clones were sequenced by immunoSEQ multiplex PCR, and TCRdb holds only the in-frame ones, with some missing. The table records some 250,000 clones, roughly 89% of them present only once. This clone was seen just once. What it recognizes is unknown. This chain links TRBV6-6 with TRBJ2-1; TRBD2 is a possible D gene (6 bases). This TCR was recovered from a woman in her late teens or twenties in good health and CMV-seronegative. The sequenced sample was PBMCs. CDR3 residues: CASSYERAGEQFF. CDR3 nucleotide sequence: TGTGCCAGCAGTTACGAACGAGCGGGTGAGCAGTTCTTC.